A single sample is the source of the 26 T cell receptor beta chains below, sequenced in a study of cytomegalovirus exposure and HLA in healthy donors. Primers included in the PCR were 60 Vbeta and 13 Jbeta primers. The repertoire was sequenced with immunoSEQ multiplex PCR; TCRdb's copy has only in-frame clones and lacks some. The sample lists 150,000 to 200,000 clones, roughly 65% seen once, with about 4.7% in the top ten. The sequenced material came from PBMCs. Receptors were obtained from a man younger than 30 in good health and CMV-seropositive.

The sample holds one count of this clone. This chain links TRBV5-1 with TRBJ1-2; 11 bases are a match to TRBD1. V was clipped by 4 bases and J by 5 bases; unmatched bases: 7. Germline CDR1 and CDR2: SGHRS and YFSETQ. The CDR3 is made up of 15 amino acids. The CDR3: CASSADGTGGYGYTF. CDR3 in DNA: TGCGCCAGCAGCGCTGATGGGACAGGGGGTTATGGCTACACCTTC.

The CDR3 nucleotides are TGTGCCAGCAGTTCGGGGACAGGGGGCATTACCGGGGAGCTGTTTTTT. Amino acids: CASSSGTGGITGELFF. The chain has TRBV27 and TRBJ2-2; 12 bases fit TRBD1. This CDR3 contains 16 residues. The germline V gene has CDR1 MNHEY and CDR2 SMNVEV (reference sequence). Trimming at V came to 4 bases and at J to 5 bases, leaving 5 bases not matched to a gene.

The gene calls are TRBV30 and TRBJ2-5; a weak D match, TRBD2 (6 bases). V dropped 3 bases and J dropped 5 bases, with 16 bases sitting between them. In germline, CDR1 is GTSNPN, CDR2 SVGIG (reference sequence). The CDR3 is made up of 14 amino acids. The CDR3 here is CAWSGRGGSETQYF. The CDR3 region has the DNA TGTGCCTGGAGCGGGCGGGGTGGGTCCGAGACCCAGTACTTC. Supplemented by reference TRBV30 and TRBJ2-5, the full variable domain reads SQTIHQWPATLVQPVGSPLSLECTVEGTSNPNLYWYRQAAGRGLQLLFYSVGIGQISSEVPQNLSASRPQDRQFILSSKKLLLSDSGFYLCAWSGRGGSETQYFGPGTRLLVL.

A single count supports this clone. CDR3 in amino acids: CASIGQTGGQETQYF. CDR3 nucleotides: TGTGCCAGCATCGGACAAACAGGGGGCCAAGAGACCCAGTACTTC. J is TRBJ2-5 and V is TRBV2; 8 bases are a match to TRBD1. The V segment lost 7 bases and the J segment 1 base; nucleotides outside the gene matches: 8. Germline V lookup: CDR1 SNHLY, CDR2 FYNNEI. CDR3 length equals 15 residues.

This sequence joins TRBV27 and TRBJ2-2; 9 nucleotides line up with TRBD1. This CDR3 contains 17 residues. In germline, CDR1 is MNHEY, CDR2 SMNVEV (reference sequence). The junction had 13 bases not matched to a gene; V was cut back by 5 bases and J by 6 bases. This CDR3 is CASSPRLGTGLPGELFF. The CDR3 DNA follows: TGTGCCAGCAGTCCACGCCTCGGGACAGGGTTGCCCGGGGAGCTGTTTTTT.

The chain carries TRBV4-1 and TRBJ2-3; the match to TRBD2 covers 8 bases. In germline, CDR1 is MGHRA, CDR2 YSYEKL. The length of the CDR3 is 18 residues. J was trimmed by 0 bases and V by 0 bases; bases with no gene match: 8. The CDR3 DNA sequence: TGCGCCAGCAGCCAAGAGGGCGGCGGGGGGAGGAGCACAGATACGCAGTATTTT. It specifies CASSQEGGGGRSTDTQYF.

The J gene is TRBJ2-7, the V gene TRBV9; 11 bases line up with TRBD1. The junction had 17 bases not matched to a gene; V was cut back by 6 bases and J by 3 bases. CDR1 and CDR2 from the germline V gene are SGDLS and YYNGEE. The CDR3 loop spans 18 amino acids. The CDR3: CASNIRIRGGQGDYEQYV. CDR3 nucleotide sequence: TGTGCCAGCAACATACGAATACGGGGGGGACAGGGGGACTACGAGCAGTACGTC.

This clone was picked up a small number of times. This chain links TRBV5-8 with TRBJ1-1; 9 bases line up with TRBD1. Germline V gene data show CDR1 as SGHTS and CDR2 as YDEGEE. V lost 4 bases, J lost 5 bases, and 9 bases stayed unmatched. This CDR3 spans 15 amino acids. CDR3 nucleotides: TGTGCCAGCAGCCCAGTGGACAGGGGAATAACTGAAGCTTTCTTT. It specifies CASSPVDRGITEAFF.

A single count supports this clone. The V gene is TRBV28, the J gene TRBJ2-1; no reliable D call. Germline CDR1 is MDHEN and CDR2 is SYDVKM. The CDR3 contains 12 residues. V dropped 6 bases and J dropped 13 bases, with 16 bases sitting between them. The CDR3 region is CASRTSVPTQFF. The CDR3 region has the DNA TGTGCCAGCAGAACGAGCGTCCCAACACAGTTCTTC.

V and J are TRBV4-1 and TRBJ2-5; 8 bases line up with TRBD1. The V segment lost 3 bases and the J segment 5 bases; nucleotides outside the gene matches: 5. The CDR3 totals 14 residues. Germline V gene sequence: CDR1 MGHRA, CDR2 YSYEKL. The CDR3 spells CASSHQGAVETQYF. The CDR3 nucleotides read TGCGCCAGCAGCCATCAGGGGGCCGTGGAGACCCAGTACTTC.

The gene calls are TRBV29-1 and TRBJ2-5; the match to TRBD1 covers 9 bases. Germline lookup yields CDR1 SQVTM and CDR2 ANQGSEA. This CDR3 has 13 amino acids. The V segment lost 5 bases and the J segment 2 bases; nucleotides outside the gene matches: 3. CDR3 region: CSVTTGGQETQYF. The CDR3 DNA is TGCAGCGTTACGACAGGGGGTCAAGAGACCCAGTACTTC.

This chain links TRBV4-1 with TRBJ2-1; possible D gene TRBD2, 6 bases. There are 16 residues in the CDR3. CDR1 is MGHRA, CDR2 YSYEKL, per germline. The V gene lost 4 bases and the J gene lost 7 bases, with 20 bases spanning the gap. DNA of the CDR3: TGCGCCAGCAGCCGCGGTAGCGGTACTAATGGGAATGAGCAGTTCTTC. Translated: CASSRGSGTNGNEQFF.

The rearrangement links TRBV30 to TRBJ1-5; unclear D gene. V lost 0 bases to trimming and J lost 7 bases, with 19 bases between them. Germline CDR1 reads GTSNPN; CDR2 reads SVGIG (reference sequence). This CDR3 has 16 amino acids. CDR3 amino acids: CAWSVQGGVAGQPQHF. The CDR3 DNA is TGTGCCTGGAGTGTACAAGGCGGAGTAGCGGGGCAGCCCCAGCATTTT.

V is TRBV4-2 and J is TRBJ2-3, with TRBD2 matching over 9 bases. V shed 5 bases and J 4 bases; nucleotides not matched to a gene: 10. CDR3 length equals 16 residues. Per germline, CDR1 LGHNA and CDR2 YNFKEQ. CDR3 sequence reads: CASSGRAGGQSDTQYF. The CDR3 DNA reads TGTGCCAGCAGCGGCCGGGCGGGGGGGCAGTCAGATACGCAGTATTTT.

This clone was recorded only once. V gene TRBV11-2 combines with J gene TRBJ1-5; 9 bases are a match to TRBD1. The CDR3 extends over 15 amino acids. V was clipped by 5 bases and J by 0 bases; unmatched bases: 2. CDR1 is SGHAT, CDR2 FQNNGV, per germline. CDR3 protein: CASSPTGGSNQPQHF. In DNA, the CDR3 is TGTGCCAGCAGCCCGACAGGGGGTAGCAATCAGCCCCAGCATTTT.

This clone showed up just a few times. The rearrangement joins TRBV19 to TRBJ2-2; D gene unclear. Trimming removed 1 base from V and 0 bases from J, with 18 bases in between. The CDR3 has 19 residues. Germline V gene data show CDR1 as LNHDA and CDR2 as SQIVND (reference sequence). This chain's CDR3 is CASSIVLSLGRPNTGELFF. The CDR3 DNA reads TGTGCCAGTAGTATAGTATTGTCTCTGGGCCGACCGAACACCGGGGAGCTGTTTTTT.

This rearrangement joins TRBV5-1 to TRBJ2-2; TRBD1 is a possible D gene (6 bases). Trimming stripped 2 bases from V and 4 bases from J, with 15 bases between. The length of the CDR3 is 16 residues. Germline-derived CDR1 and CDR2 are SGHRS and YFSETQ. CDR3 residues: CASSFTGLKGTGELFF. The CDR3 DNA reads TGCGCCAGCAGCTTTACAGGGTTAAAGGGCACCGGGGAGCTGTTTTTT.

The chain links TRBV27 to TRBJ1-2; 12 nucleotides align to TRBD1. Germline trimming cut 7 bases from V and 7 bases from J; bases unmatched to any gene: 7. Germline CDR1 reads MNHEY; CDR2 reads SMNVEV (reference sequence). CDR3 length equals 14 residues. CDR3 DNA sequence: TGTGCCAGCAAATGGGACAGGGGGCGAGGTGGCTACACCTTC. Translated, it gives CASKWDRGRGGYTF.

This chain connects TRBV7-2 to TRBJ2-1; D is possibly TRBD1 (5 bases). V lost 5 bases and J lost 0, with 17 bases in between. Per the germline V gene, CDR1 is SGHTA and CDR2 is FQGNSA. The CDR3 loop spans 17 amino acids. The CDR3 protein is CASSAPLQVSSYNEQFF. In DNA form, the CDR3 reads TGTGCCAGCAGCGCCCCCTTACAGGTCAGCTCCTACAATGAGCAGTTCTTC.

The chain employs TRBV9 and TRBJ1-3; 8 bases are shared with TRBD1. The ends lost 4 bases at V and 2 bases at J; junction bases unmatched: 5. Germline V lookup: CDR1 SGDLS, CDR2 YYNGEE. The CDR3 contains 15 residues. Here the CDR3 DNA reads TGTGCCAGCAGCCCATCGGGACAGGCTGGAAACACCATATATTTT. Residues: CASSPSGQAGNTIYF.

This chain connects TRBV11-2 to TRBJ2-2; 9 positions match TRBD1. The trim removed 5 bases at V and 6 bases at J, leaving 4 bases unmatched. Per the germline V gene, CDR1 is SGHAT and CDR2 is FQNNGV. The CDR3 consists of 14 residues. The CDR3 coding sequence is TGTGCCAGCAGCCGGGACAGGGTACCCGGGGAGCTGTTTTTT. Translation: CASSRDRVPGELFF.

This clone was counted a few times. V and J are TRBV30 and TRBJ1-1; the D gene is possibly TRBD1 (5 bases). CDR3 length: 14 amino acids. The germline CDR1 and CDR2 sequences are GTSNPN and SVGIG (reference sequence). Trimming pared 0 bases from V and 4 bases from J, leaving 12 bases between. CDR3 in amino acids: CAWSVHRRGTEAFF. CDR3 DNA sequence: TGTGCCTGGAGTGTACACAGGAGGGGCACTGAAGCTTTCTTT.

This clone has just a few counts. The chain couples TRBV7-9 to TRBJ1-1, with D perhaps matching TRBD1 (5 bases). The CDR3 loop spans 14 amino acids. Germline V gene lookup returns CDR1 SEHNR and CDR2 FQNEAQ (reference sequence). V was trimmed by 5 bases and J by 0 bases, leaving 10 bases between them. The CDR3 protein is CASSPGLLNTEAFF. Written as DNA, the CDR3 is TGTGCCAGCAGCCCGGGACTTCTGAACACTGAAGCTTTCTTT.

Here the CDR3 DNA reads TGTGCCAGCTCACCGGACAGCAAGCAGTTCTTC. Its translation: CASSPDSKQFF. The gene calls are TRBV18 and TRBJ2-1, with D perhaps TRBD1 (6 bases). The germline V gene has CDR1 KGHSH and CDR2 LQKENI. This CDR3 is 11 amino acids long. With 3 bases removed from V and 11 bases from J, the gap between germline ends came to 8 bases. The complete variable domain, with remaining parts taken from reference TRBV18 and TRBJ2-1, reads NAGVMQNPRHLVRRRGQEARLRCSPMKGHSHVYWYRQLPEEGLKFMVYLQKENIIDESGMPKERFSAEFPKEGPSILRIQQVVRGDSAAYFCASSPDSKQFFGPGTRLTVL.

The chain is built from TRBV5-1 and TRBJ2-5; TRBD2 agrees at 9 bases. J gave up 4 bases and V 5 bases, and 6 bases lay outside the gene matches. Per germline, CDR1 SGHRS and CDR2 YFSETQ. The CDR3 loop spans 14 amino acids. DNA for the CDR3: TGCGCCAGCAGACGGACTAGCGTTGGAGAGACCCAGTACTTC. Translated, it gives CASRRTSVGETQYF.

This chain uses TRBV5-4 with TRBJ2-5; TRBD2 is a possible D gene (5 bases). CDR3 length: 15 amino acids. Germline V lookup: CDR1 SGHNT, CDR2 YYREEE (reference sequence). The V end was cut by 0 bases, the J end by 5 bases, with 14 bases between. CDR3: CASSLGLGVLETQYF. CDR3 DNA: TGTGCCAGCAGCTTGGGCCTCGGGGTACTCGAGACCCAGTACTTC.